This T cell receptor beta chain was sequenced for a study of T cell changes during pregnancy in multiple sclerosis. Sequencing was performed with immunoSEQ multiplex PCR; in TCRdb, only in-frame clones are kept and a portion is missing. Here the sample spans around 70,000 clones, approximately 92% being singletons. Sequenced here: peripheral blood, sampled before pregnancy. The TCR was taken from a female donor with multiple sclerosis, enrolled in a pregnancy study.

The CDR3 DNA reads TGTGCCAGCTCACCGGAAGCGGCCTCCTACAATGAGCAGTTCTTC. Its translation: CASSPEAASYNEQFF. This sequence joins TRBV18 and TRBJ2-1; D possibly corresponds to TRBD2 (5 bases). Germline CDR1 is KGHSH and CDR2 is LQKENI. V shed 3 bases and J shed 0 bases, with 9 bases lying between them. The CDR3 is made up of 15 amino acids.